This TCR beta chain comes out of a study of glioma-infiltrating T cells after dendritic cell vaccination. With regard to this clone: Its matching antigen is unknown.

Overall study results and limits: TCR clonality showed no direct relationship with survival.

Time point given: after dendritic cell vaccination, including at tumor progression/relapse. PBMC were collected before vaccination, two weeks after the third vaccination, and at progression. Only in-frame clones appear in the TCRdb table, and some are missing; sequencing was by immunoSEQ multiplex PCR. The data hold around 100,000 clones, with roughly four fifths observed a single time. CDR3 length: 16 amino acids. Germline lookup yields CDR1 SGDLS and CDR2 YYNGEE. J was trimmed by 1 base and V by 0 bases; bases with no gene match: 3. This chain connects TRBV9 to TRBJ2-5, with 10 bases matching TRBD1. The sequence derives from a human donor with glioblastoma. The sequencing used blood, collected after dendritic cell vaccination. The CDR3 DNA is TGTGCCAGCAGCGTAGGCAGGACAGGGGGCCAAGAGACCCAGTACTTC. It encodes CASSVGRTGGQETQYF.